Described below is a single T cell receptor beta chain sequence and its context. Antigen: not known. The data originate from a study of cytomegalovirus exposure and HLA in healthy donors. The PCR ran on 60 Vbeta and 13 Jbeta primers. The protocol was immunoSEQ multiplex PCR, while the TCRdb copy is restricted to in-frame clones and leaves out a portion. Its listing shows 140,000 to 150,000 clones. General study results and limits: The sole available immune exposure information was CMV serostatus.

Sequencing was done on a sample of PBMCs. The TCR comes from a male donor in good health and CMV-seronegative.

CDR3 protein: CASSQPGVGYEQYF. For the CDR3, the DNA is TGTGCCAGCAGCCAACCCGGGGTCGGGTACGAGCAGTACTTC. The chain has TRBV7-9 and TRBJ2-7, with D maybe TRBD2 (5 bases). CDR1 and CDR2 (germline): SEHNR, FQNEAQ (reference sequence). V lost 5 bases and J lost 4, with 15 bases in between. The CDR3 sequence is 14 residues long.